Shown below are 21 T cell receptor gamma chains from a single sample sequenced in a study of Vδ1+ human thymocytes (dated 2018 in TCRdb). Study-wide findings and limitations: In contrast to oligoclonal peripheral blood repertoires, thymic TRG and TRD repertoires appeared to be highly polyclonal with Gaussian CDR3 length distributions.

The sequencer listed for this sample is Illumina MiSeq. RNA extraction was carried out with the RNeasy mini kit, and reverse transcription was then done using Superscript III. CDR3 amplicons were generated by multiplex PCR with pooled V-gene forward primers and a constant-region reverse primer carrying Illumina adaptor overhangs. With CATT, TCRdb called clones again from the public reads; duplicate DNA rows were later joined. This sample gives approximately 9,400 gamma-chain clones in total; 55% to 60% of them show up just once. The top ten clones comprise roughly 1.4% of the sample. These receptors lack a known antigen. The sequenced material came from Vdelta1+ gamma-delta thymocytes from the thymus. The label giving this sample's cell subset or site can be read as: FACS-sorted CD3+ TCRalphabeta- TCRVdelta1+ TCRVdelta2- thymocytes. Receptors were obtained from a girl under three years old who had congenital heart surgery.

Only a few counts were recorded for this clone. The rearrangement joins TRGV4 to TRGJ1 or TRGJ2. V trimming: 1 base; J trimming: 7 bases; junction bases outside the gene matches: 7. Germline assignment: CDR1 EGSTGY and CDR2 YDSYTSSV. The CDR3 consists of 13 residues. The DNA for the CDR3 is TGTGCCACCTGGGATGGTCGAGGGTATAAGAAACTCTTT. This encodes CATWDGRGYKKLF.

This clone appeared once. The rearrangement links TRGV8 to TRGJ1 or TRGJ2. TCRdb offers no J gene call, so here the DNA was matched to germline to obtain one. J gave up 8 bases and V 4 bases, and 17 bases lay outside the gene matches. The CDR3 runs to 15 residues. Looked up from germline, CDR1 is VENAVY and CDR2 is YDSYNSRV. Written as DNA, the CDR3 is TGTGCCACCTGGGAGGAATCCTCTTTAGGGCATAAGAAACTCTTT. Translating gives CATWEESSLGHKKLF.

The chain employs TRGV4 and TRGJ1 or TRGJ2. The junction had 11 bases not matched to a gene; V was cut back by 0 bases and J by 9 bases. Germline CDR1 reads EGSTGY; CDR2 reads YDSYTSSV. This CDR3 is built from 14 residues. CDR3 DNA: TGTGCCACCTGGGATGGGCAAATGTCCCCTAAGAAACTCTTT. It codes for CATWDGQMSPKKLF.

This chain connects TRGV8 to TRGJ1 or TRGJ2. Matching the DNA to germline supplied the J gene, which TCRdb does not give. With 3 bases clipped from V and 11 bases from J, the junction kept 16 bases outside the gene matches. Germline CDR1 and CDR2: VENAVY and YDSYNSRV. The CDR3 has 14 residues. In DNA, the CDR3 is TGTGCCACCTGGGATGGCCCCCGGGGGATGGAGAAACTCTTT. It codes for CATWDGPRGMEKLF.

The chain joins TRGV2 to TRGJ1 or TRGJ2. Since TCRdb gives no J gene, matching the DNA to germline was used here to assign it. Germline CDR1 EGSNGY, CDR2 YDSYNSKV. Germline trimming cut 1 base from V and 0 bases from J; bases unmatched to any gene: 6. The CDR3 is made up of 15 amino acids. The CDR3, as DNA: TGTGCCACCTGGGACGGCCCACCGAATTATTATAAGAAACTCTTT. This sequence encodes CATWDGPPNYYKKLF.

Comment on this clone: Other DNA sequences within the sample encode an identical CDR3. The chain combines TRGV2 with TRGJ1 or TRGJ2. Germline matching of the DNA provided the J gene here, since TCRdb leaves it blank. Per germline, CDR1 EGSNGY and CDR2 YDSYNSKV. The CDR3 contains 13 residues. Germline trimming cut 0 bases from V and 6 bases from J; bases unmatched to any gene: 5. CDR3 nucleotide sequence: TGTGCCACCTGGGACGGGCTTCGTTATAAGAAACTCTTT. It specifies CATWDGLRYKKLF.

This chain connects TRGV3 to TRGJP2. TCRdb gives no J gene; it was assigned here by matching the DNA to germline. Germline-derived CDR1 and CDR2 are VTNTFY and YDVSTARD (reference sequence). Trimming at V came to 0 bases and at J to 0 bases, leaving 7 bases not matched to a gene. The CDR3 extends over 17 amino acids. Here the CDR3 reads CATWDRREYSSDWIKTF. In DNA, the CDR3 is TGTGCCACCTGGGACAGGCGAGAATATAGTAGTGATTGGATCAAGACGTTT.

V is TRGV9 and J is TRGJ1 or TRGJ2. This CDR3 has 13 amino acids. With 3 bases clipped from V and 5 bases from J, the junction kept 7 bases outside the gene matches. CDR1 and CDR2 (germline): GITISATS, ISYDGTV (reference sequence). In DNA, the CDR3 is TGTGCCTTGTGGGAGTCTCCCCATTATAAGAAACTCTTT. Its protein is CALWESPHYKKLF.

V gene TRGV3 combines with J gene TRGJP2. TCRdb gives no J gene; it was assigned here by matching the DNA to germline. This CDR3 contains 15 residues. V shed 0 bases, J shed 2 bases, and the junction held 3 bases outside the gene matches. Germline V gene lookup returns CDR1 VTNTFY and CDR2 YDVSTARD (reference sequence). The CDR3 DNA reads as TGTGCCACCTGGGACAGGGAAAGTAGTGATTGGATCAAGACGTTT. Its translation is CATWDRESSDWIKTF.

The rearrangement links TRGV9 to TRGJP2. Because TCRdb records no J gene, it was assigned here through a match of the DNA to germline. J lost 10 bases, V lost 3 bases, and 11 bases had no gene match. The CDR3 loop spans 14 amino acids. CDR1 and CDR2 from the germline V gene are GITISATS and ISYDGTV (reference sequence). As DNA, the CDR3 is TGTGCCTTGTGGGAGAAGCCTATCGGTTGGATCAAGACGTTT. Encoded protein: CALWEKPIGWIKTF.

J is TRGJ1 or TRGJ2 and V is TRGV9. Matching the DNA to germline supplied the J gene, which TCRdb does not give. Trimming took 2 bases from V and 11 from J; bases not matched to a gene: 3. CDR1 GITISATS and CDR2 ISYDGTV come from the germline V gene (reference sequence). The CDR3 runs to 10 residues. Here the CDR3 DNA reads TGTGCCTTGTGGGAGGCCCAGAAACTCTTT. It yields the protein CALWEAQKLF.

The J segment was not called; the V segment is TRGV3. The CDR3 extends over 15 amino acids. Germline V gives CDR1 VTNTFY, CDR2 YDVSTARD (reference sequence). The CDR3 spells CATWDRRGPLGPKLF. In DNA form, the CDR3 reads TGTGCCACCTGGGACAGGCGGGGCCCTTTGGGTCCTAAACTCTTT.

The chain has TRGV2 and TRGJ1 or TRGJ2. TCRdb lists no J gene, so it was determined here by aligning the DNA to germline. The V and J ends lost 0 bases and 7 bases, in that order; junction bases with no gene match: 9. In germline, CDR1 is EGSNGY, CDR2 YDSYNSKV. The CDR3 totals 14 residues. The CDR3 here is CATWDGPAGYKKLF. For the CDR3, the DNA is TGTGCCACCTGGGACGGGCCAGCCGGGTATAAGAAACTCTTT.

Only a few counts were recorded for this clone. V and J are TRGV9 and TRGJP2. The CDR3 totals 13 residues. Germline V CDR1 and CDR2: GITISATS, ISYDGTV (reference sequence). V shed 2 bases, J shed 3 bases, and the junction held 0 bases outside the gene matches. In DNA form, the CDR3 reads TGTGCCTTGTGGGAGGGTAGTGATTGGATCAAGACGTTT. As protein: CALWEGSDWIKTF.

V gene TRGV3 combines with J gene TRGJ1 or TRGJ2. The CDR3 has 12 amino acids. The germline gives CDR1 VTNTFY, CDR2 YDVSTARD (reference sequence). The J segment lost 9 bases and the V segment lost 0 bases, leaving 5 bases of the junction unmatched. DNA of the CDR3: TGTGCCACCTGGGACAGGCCTGGTAAGAAACTCTTT. As protein: CATWDRPGKKLF.

This chain connects TRGV8 to TRGJP. No J gene is reported in TCRdb; it was inferred here by comparing the DNA with germline. This CDR3 region has 16 residues. After removal of 2 bases from V and 3 bases from J, the junction contained 1 base not matched to a gene. The germline V gene encodes CDR1 VENAVY and CDR2 YDSYNSRV. CDR3 sequence reads: CATWDKQELGKKIKVF. The CDR3 bases are TGTGCCACCTGGGATAAGCAAGAGTTGGGCAAAAAAATCAAGGTATTT.

The V gene is TRGV3, the J gene TRGJ1 or TRGJ2. The J gene was missing in TCRdb and was found by matching the end of the DNA to germline. V lost 1 base, J lost 9 bases, and 12 bases stayed unmatched. The germline gives CDR1 VTNTFY, CDR2 YDVSTARD (reference sequence). The CDR3 has 14 amino acids. The CDR3 DNA reads as TGTGCCACCTGGGACAGTCCCCCCAGTGGTAAGAAACTCTTT. It is translated as CATWDSPPSGKKLF.

This clone has more than one count but fewer than ten. J is TRGJ1 or TRGJ2 and V is TRGV4. Germline CDR1 and CDR2: EGSTGY and YDSYTSSV. This CDR3 has 12 residues. Trimming at V came to 0 bases and at J to 12 bases, leaving 8 bases not matched to a gene. DNA of the CDR3: TGTGCCACCTGGGATGGGCTTCGGGGGAAACTCTTT. Protein product: CATWDGLRGKLF.

The chain links TRGV3 to TRGJ1 or TRGJ2. No J gene was available from TCRdb, and it was assigned here by a germline match of the DNA. V trimming: 5 bases; J trimming: 6 bases; junction bases outside the gene matches: 10. This CDR3 region has 13 residues. Germline V gives CDR1 VTNTFY, CDR2 YDVSTARD (reference sequence). CDR3 amino acids: CATWGRKGYKKLF. Written as DNA, the CDR3 is TGTGCCACCTGGGGGCGGAAGGGTTATAAGAAACTCTTT.

The chain uses TRGV2 and TRGJP1. TCRdb offers no J gene call, so here the DNA was matched to germline to obtain one. The germline gives CDR1 EGSNGY, CDR2 YDSYNSKV. V dropped 0 bases and J dropped 9; count of bases not matched to a gene: 4. The CDR3 runs 13 residues. CDR3 bases: TGTGCCACCTGGGACGGGCGGAGTTGGTTCAAGATATTT. This encodes CATWDGRSWFKIF.

Turning to this clone: This may be a read error, as it is one base from a much larger clone. The chain links TRGV4 to TRGJ1 or TRGJ2. Because TCRdb records no J gene, it was assigned here through a match of the DNA to germline. In germline, CDR1 is EGSTGY, CDR2 YDSYTSSV. The CDR3 covers 11 residues. CDR3 protein: CATWVGDKKLF. The CDR3 DNA reads as TGTGCCACCTGGGTTGGGGATAAGAAACTCTTT.